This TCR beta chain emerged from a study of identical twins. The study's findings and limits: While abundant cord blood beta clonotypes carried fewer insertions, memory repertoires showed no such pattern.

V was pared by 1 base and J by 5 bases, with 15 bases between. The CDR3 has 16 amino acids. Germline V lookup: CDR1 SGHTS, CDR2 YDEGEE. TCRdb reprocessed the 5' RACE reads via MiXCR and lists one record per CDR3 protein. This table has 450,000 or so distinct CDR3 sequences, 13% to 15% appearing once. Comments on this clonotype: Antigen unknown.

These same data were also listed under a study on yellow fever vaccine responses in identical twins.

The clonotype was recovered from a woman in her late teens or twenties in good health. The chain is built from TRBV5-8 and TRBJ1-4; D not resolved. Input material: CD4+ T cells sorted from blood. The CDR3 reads CASSLFTRTDNEKLFF. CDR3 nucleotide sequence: TGTGCCAGCAGCTTGTTTACTCGGACGGACAATGAAAAACTGTTTTTT. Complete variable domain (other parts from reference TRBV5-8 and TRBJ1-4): EAGVTQSPTHLIKTRGQQATLRCSPISGHTSVYWYQQALGLGLQFLLWYDEGEERNRGNFPPRFSGRQFPNYSSELNVNALELEDSALYLCASSLFTRTDNEKLFFGSGTQLSVL.